The clone carrying this T cell receptor beta chain was detected only a few times. Antigen specificity is unknown. A CD45RO/CCR7/CD25/CD127/CD95/CD27 panel sorted naive, central memory, regulatory and stem cell-like memory CD4+ cells. Germline V gives CDR1 SQVTM, CDR2 ANQGSEA. V lost 4 bases, J lost 4 bases, and 16 bases lay in between. The CDR3 sequence is 15 residues long. Expressed TCRB transcripts were sequenced, since all the RNA that had been isolated was reverse transcribed. Sequencing was performed with immunoSEQ multiplex PCR; in TCRdb, only in-frame clones are kept and a portion is missing. The sample holds hundreds of thousands of clones, approximately 11% seen once. This entry comes from a study of beta chain features in type 1 diabetes. About the study: Healthy donors and patients had similar age, gender and cell yields. Study conclusions and caveats: Shorter TCRB CDR3s, moderately but significantly so, marked every one of the four CD4+ subsets in Type 1 diabetes patients. For cells with high TCR expression, cDNA sequencing could yield over-representation. Any PCR bias toward short templates would affect both groups alike.

This receptor was obtained from a man under 40 with type 1 diabetes. The sequencing input was naive CD4+ T cells from blood. The chain couples TRBV29-1 to TRBJ2-2, with D perhaps matching TRBD1 (6 bases). The CDR3 bases are TGCAGCGTTGCTGGGGGCTCGGGTAGCACCGGGGAGCTGTTTTTT. Protein: CSVAGGSGSTGELFF.